This T cell receptor beta chain stems from a study of cytomegalovirus exposure and HLA in healthy donors. In the study overall: Of the donors genotyped, some 400 in all, 81% fell in the Caucasian-associated ancestry cluster.

Donors showed nominal health when sampled, although they likely had unrecorded immune exposures. Researchers ran the PCR with 60 Vbeta and 13 Jbeta primers. Libraries were prepared by immunoSEQ multiplex PCR; TCRdb keeps only in-frame clonotypes and omits some of them. The sample shows over 100,000 clones, around 79% of them seen only once. A remark on this clone: Its antigen remains unidentified.

General study results and limits: Later analysis identified a missense DCLRE1C variant that was linked to TCR beta V- and J-gene trimming. A further, later analysis showed that HLA-associated TCR beta chains (compared with equally common others) were more clonally expanded.

CDR1 and CDR2 from the germline V gene are MNHEY and SMNVEV (reference sequence). The CDR3 length is 13 residues. Trimming stripped 3 bases from V and 8 bases from J, with 13 bases between. The specimen sequenced was PBMCs. The receptor's source is a woman aged 35 to 49 in good health and CMV-seronegative. The rearrangement uses TRBV27 and TRBJ1-2; D might be TRBD1 (5 bases). The CDR3 spells CASSFRQSGGYTF. The DNA for the CDR3 is TGTGCCAGCAGTTTCAGACAGAGCGGGGGCTACACCTTC.